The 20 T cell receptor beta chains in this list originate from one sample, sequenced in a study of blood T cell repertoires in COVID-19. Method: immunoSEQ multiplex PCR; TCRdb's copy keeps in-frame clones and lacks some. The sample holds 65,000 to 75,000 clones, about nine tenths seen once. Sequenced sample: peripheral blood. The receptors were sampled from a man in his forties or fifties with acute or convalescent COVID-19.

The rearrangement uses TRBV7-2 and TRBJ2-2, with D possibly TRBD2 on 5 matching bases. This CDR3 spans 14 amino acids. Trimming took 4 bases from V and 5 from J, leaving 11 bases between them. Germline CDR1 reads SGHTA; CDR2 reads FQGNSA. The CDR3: CASSYKPGTGELFF. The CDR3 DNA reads TGTGCCAGCAGCTATAAACCGGGGACCGGGGAGCTGTTTTTT.

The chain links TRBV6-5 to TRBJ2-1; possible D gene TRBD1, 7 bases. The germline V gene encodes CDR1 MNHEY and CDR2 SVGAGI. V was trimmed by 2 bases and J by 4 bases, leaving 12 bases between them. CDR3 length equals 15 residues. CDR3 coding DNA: TGTGCCAGCAGTTACGACAGGGCGGGGTACAATGAGCAGTTCTTC. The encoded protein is CASSYDRAGYNEQFF.

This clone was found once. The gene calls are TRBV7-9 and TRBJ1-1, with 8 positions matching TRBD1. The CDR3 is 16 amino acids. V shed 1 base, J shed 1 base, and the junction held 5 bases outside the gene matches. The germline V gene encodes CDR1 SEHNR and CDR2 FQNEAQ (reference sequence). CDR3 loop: CASSLVSGTGNTEAFF. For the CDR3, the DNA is TGTGCCAGCAGCTTAGTCTCCGGGACAGGGAACACTGAAGCTTTCTTT.

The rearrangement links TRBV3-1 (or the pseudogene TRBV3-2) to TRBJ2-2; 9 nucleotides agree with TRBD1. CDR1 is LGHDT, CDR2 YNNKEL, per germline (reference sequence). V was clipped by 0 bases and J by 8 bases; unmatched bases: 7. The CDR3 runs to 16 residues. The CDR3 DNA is TGTGCCAGCAGCCAAGACCGGGACAGGGAGCTGGGGGAGCTGTTTTTT. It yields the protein CASSQDRDRELGELFF.

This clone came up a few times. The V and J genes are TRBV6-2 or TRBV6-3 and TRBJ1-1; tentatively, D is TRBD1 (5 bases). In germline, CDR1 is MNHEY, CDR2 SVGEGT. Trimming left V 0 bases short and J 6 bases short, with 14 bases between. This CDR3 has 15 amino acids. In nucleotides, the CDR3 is TGTGCCAGCAGTTACTCGTTGGCAGGGTCGTCTGAAGCTTTCTTT. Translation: CASSYSLAGSSEAFF.

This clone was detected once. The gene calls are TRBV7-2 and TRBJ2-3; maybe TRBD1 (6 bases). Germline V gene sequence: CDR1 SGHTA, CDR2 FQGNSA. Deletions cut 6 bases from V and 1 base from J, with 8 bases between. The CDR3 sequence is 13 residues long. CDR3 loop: CASSEGGTDTQYF. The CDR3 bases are TGTGCCAGCAGTGAGGGGGGCACAGATACGCAGTATTTT.

CDR3 residues: CASNKSGTGYSPLHF. The CDR3 DNA reads as TGTGCCAGCAACAAGTCCGGGACAGGTTATTCACCCCTCCACTTT. J is TRBJ1-6 and V is TRBV6-5, with TRBD1 matching over 8 bases. Germline V gives CDR1 MNHEY, CDR2 SVGAGI. The CDR3 totals 15 residues. The junction had 10 bases not matched to a gene; V was cut back by 7 bases and J by 8 bases.

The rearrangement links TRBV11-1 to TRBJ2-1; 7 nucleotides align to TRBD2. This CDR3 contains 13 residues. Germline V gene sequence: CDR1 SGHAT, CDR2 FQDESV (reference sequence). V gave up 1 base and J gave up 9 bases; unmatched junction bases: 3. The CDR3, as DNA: TGTGCCAGCAGCTTAGTGGGAGGGCGTGAGCAGTTCTTC. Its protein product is CASSLVGGREQFF.

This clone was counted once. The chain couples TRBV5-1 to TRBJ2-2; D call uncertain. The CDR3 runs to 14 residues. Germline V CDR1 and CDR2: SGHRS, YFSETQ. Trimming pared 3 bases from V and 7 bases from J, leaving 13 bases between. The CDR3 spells CASSSVDPGGELFF. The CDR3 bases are TGCGCCAGCAGCTCCGTTGACCCGGGCGGGGAGCTGTTTTTT.

As DNA, the CDR3 is TGTGCCAGCAGTCGCGGGGGGGCCAACGTCCTGACTTTC. Translating gives CASSRGGANVLTF. This sequence joins TRBV28 and TRBJ2-6; D might be TRBD2 (5 bases). CDR1 MDHEN and CDR2 SYDVKM come from the germline V gene. CDR3 length: 13 amino acids. V lost 5 bases to trimming and J lost 4 bases, with 6 bases between them.

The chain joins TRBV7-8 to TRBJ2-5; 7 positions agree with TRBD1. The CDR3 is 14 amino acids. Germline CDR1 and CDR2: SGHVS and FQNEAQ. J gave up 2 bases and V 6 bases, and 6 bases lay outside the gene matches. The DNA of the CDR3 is TGTGCCAGCAGGAGGGACAGATATCAAGAGACCCAGTACTTC. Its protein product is CASRRDRYQETQYF.

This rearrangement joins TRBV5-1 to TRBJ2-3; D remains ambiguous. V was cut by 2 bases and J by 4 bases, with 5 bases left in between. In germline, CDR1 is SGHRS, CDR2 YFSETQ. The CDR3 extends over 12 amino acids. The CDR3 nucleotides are TGCGCCAGCAGCTTCCAGGCAGATACGCAGTATTTT. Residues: CASSFQADTQYF.

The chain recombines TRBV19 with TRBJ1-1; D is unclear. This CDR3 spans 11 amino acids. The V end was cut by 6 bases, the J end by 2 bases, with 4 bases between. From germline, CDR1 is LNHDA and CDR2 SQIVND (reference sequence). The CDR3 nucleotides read TGTGCCAGTAGCTTTAACACTGAAGCTTTCTTT. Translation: CASSFNTEAFF.

Here the CDR3 DNA reads TGCGCCAGCAGTACGCCGGGACTACCGAACACCGGGGAGCTGTTTTTT. It is translated as CASSTPGLPNTGELFF. The V gene is TRBV10-2, the J gene TRBJ2-2; 7 nucleotides match TRBD2. Germline V gene sequence: CDR1 WSHSY, CDR2 SAAADI. Trimming removed 5 bases from V and 0 bases from J; junction bases left unmatched: 6. The CDR3 runs to 16 residues.

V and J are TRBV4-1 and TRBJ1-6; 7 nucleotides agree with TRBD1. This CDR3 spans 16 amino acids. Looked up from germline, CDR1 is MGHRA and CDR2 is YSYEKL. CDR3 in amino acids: CPRRRQGGSYNSPLHF. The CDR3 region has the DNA TGCCCCCGCCGCCGACAGGGTGGCTCCTATAATTCACCCCTCCACTTT.

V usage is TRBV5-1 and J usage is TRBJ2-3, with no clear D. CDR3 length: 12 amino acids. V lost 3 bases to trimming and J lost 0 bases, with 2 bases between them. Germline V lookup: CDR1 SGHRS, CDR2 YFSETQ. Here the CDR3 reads CASSSSTDTQYF. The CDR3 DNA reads TGCGCCAGCAGCTCTAGCACAGATACGCAGTATTTT. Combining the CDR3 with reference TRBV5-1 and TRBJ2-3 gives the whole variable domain KAGVTQTPRYLIKTRGQQVTLSCSPISGHRSVSWYQQTPGQGLQFLFEYFSETQRNKGNFPGRFSGRQFSNSRSEMNVSTLELGDSALYLCASSSSTDTQYFGPGTRLTVL.

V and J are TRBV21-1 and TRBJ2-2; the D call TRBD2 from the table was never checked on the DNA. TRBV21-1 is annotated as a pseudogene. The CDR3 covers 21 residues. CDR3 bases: TGTGCCAGCAGCAAAAACCCGGGACTAGCGAGATTCCCGGCGAACACCGGGGAGCTGTTTTTT. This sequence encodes CASSKNPGLARFPANTGELFF.

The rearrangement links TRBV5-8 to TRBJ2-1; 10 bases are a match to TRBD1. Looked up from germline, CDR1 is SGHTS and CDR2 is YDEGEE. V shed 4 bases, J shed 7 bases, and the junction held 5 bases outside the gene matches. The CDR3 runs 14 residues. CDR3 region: CASSRGQGRNEQFF. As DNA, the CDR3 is TGTGCCAGCAGCCGGGGACAGGGGCGGAATGAGCAGTTCTTC.

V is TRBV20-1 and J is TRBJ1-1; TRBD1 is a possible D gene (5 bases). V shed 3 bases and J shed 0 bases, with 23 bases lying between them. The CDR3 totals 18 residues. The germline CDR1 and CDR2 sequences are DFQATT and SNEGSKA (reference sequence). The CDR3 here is CSASPRIKKDTMNTEAFF. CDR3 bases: TGCAGTGCTAGTCCACGAATTAAAAAGGACACCATGAACACTGAAGCTTTCTTT.

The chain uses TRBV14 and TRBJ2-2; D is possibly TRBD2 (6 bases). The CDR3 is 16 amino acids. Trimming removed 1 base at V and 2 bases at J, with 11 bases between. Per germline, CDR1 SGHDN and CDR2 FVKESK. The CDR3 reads CASSQAGRKNTGELFF. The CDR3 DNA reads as TGTGCCAGCAGCCAAGCTGGGAGGAAAAACACCGGGGAGCTGTTTTTT. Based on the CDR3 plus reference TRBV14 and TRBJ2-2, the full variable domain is EAGVTQFPSHSVIEKGQTVTLRCDPISGHDNLYWYRRVMGKEIKFLLHFVKESKQDESGMPNNRFLAERTGGTYSTLKVQPAELEDSGVYFCASSQAGRKNTGELFFGEGSRLTVL.